The rows below give T cell receptor beta chains drawn from one sample of a study of OX40 agonist ivuxolimab in advanced cancers. Clones were sequenced by immunoSEQ multiplex PCR, and TCRdb holds only the in-frame ones, with some missing. The data show some 80,000 clones, with around 85% seen just once and roughly 2.1% held by the top ten. Sequencing used CD4+ or CD8+ T cells sorted from blood, obtained in a trial of the OX40 agonist ivuxolimab. The receptor source for this set is an adult with an advanced solid tumor such as melanoma, head and neck, liver or kidney cancer. The CDR3 runs from the conserved cysteine through the conserved F or W. D genes are given only for firm matches. Clone size is not always given. Where it is, it says once, few, many or a class for expanded clones.

D	J	V	size	DNA	CDR3
NA	TRBJ1-5	TRBV6-5	NA	TGTGCCAGCAGTTACTCGATAGATGAAGGGGCCCAGCATTTT	CASSYSIDEGAQHF
TRBD2	TRBJ2-7	TRBV5-1	NA	TGCGCCAGCGGGGAAAGCGGGGGGGCCTACGAGCAGTACTTC	CASGESGGAYEQYF
TRBD1	TRBJ2-7	TRBV28	NA	TGTGCCAGCAGACAGGGGGACCACGAGCAGTACTTC	CASRQGDHEQYF
NA	TRBJ1-4	TRBV7-9	NA	TGTGCCAGCAGCTTAGGGGGCGGAAAACTGTTTTTT	CASSLGGGKLFF
NA	TRBJ2-5	TRBV18	NA	TGTGCCAGCTCACCGTGGACAGCTCAAGAGACCCAGTACTTC	CASSPWTAQETQYF
NA	TRBJ2-1	TRBV6-6	NA	TGTGCCAGCAGTTACGGGCAGGGTACCTACAATGAGCAGTTCTTC	CASSYGQGTYNEQFF
TRBD2	TRBJ2-5	TRBV5-1	NA	TGCGCCAGCAGCTTGGAACTAGCGGGGCACCAAGAGACCCAGTACTTC	CASSLELAGHQETQYF
NA	TRBJ2-6	TRBV5-4	NA	TGTGCCAGCCGCGTTAGCTCTGGGGCCAACGTCCTGACTTTC	CASRVSSGANVLTF
TRBD1	TRBJ1-6	TRBV7-2	NA	TGTGCCAGCAGCCCGAGACAGGGGAGAATTAATTCACCCCTCCACTTT	CASSPRQGRINSPLHF
NA	TRBJ1-3	TRBV6-1	NA	TGTGCCACGCGACAGTTAAGCTCTGGAAACACCATATATTTT	CATRQLSSGNTIYF
TRBD2	TRBJ2-7	TRBV5-4	NA	TGTGCCAGCAGCTGGGGACTAGCGGGGGGCCCCGGGGACGAGCAGTACTTC	CASSWGLAGGPGDEQYF
TRBD1	TRBJ1-1	TRBV5-1	NA	TGCGCCAGCAGCTGGGGACAGAGTCCGAACACTGAAGCTTTCTTT	CASSWGQSPNTEAFF
TRBD1	TRBJ2-1	TRBV28	NA	TGTGCCAGCAGTACAAACAGGGGTGGACCCTACAATGAGCAGTTCTTC	CASSTNRGGPYNEQFF
NA	TRBJ1-1	TRBV29-1	NA	TGCAGCGTTGGAGTGGCCAGGGACACTGAAGCTTTCTTT	CSVGVARDTEAFF
NA	TRBJ1-6	TRBV5-1	NA	TGCGCCAGCAGCTTGGGAAGCGACCCAGGAGCTTCACCCCTCCACTTT	CASSLGSDPGASPLHF
NA	TRBJ1-3	TRBV7-9	once	TGTGCCAGCAGCTTCGATGTGATGGTTGGCACCATATATTTT	CASSFDVMVGTIYF
NA	TRBJ2-1	TRBV7-2	NA	TGTGCCAGCAGCTGGTACGACCTATACAATGAGCAGTTCTTC	CASSWYDLYNEQFF
TRBD1	TRBJ2-7	TRBV5-6	NA	TGTGCCAGCAGCCGGTCAGGGGGCGCGGAAGAGCAGTACTTC	CASSRSGGAEEQYF
NA	TRBJ1-5	TRBV9	once	TGTGCCAGCAGCGTTAAATTGCTCCGGGGATGGAGCAATCAGCCCCAGCATTTT	CASSVKLLRGWSNQPQHF
NA	TRBJ1-5	TRBV25-1	NA	TGTGCCAGCAGTGAAAACAGGGATGGTCAGCCCCAGCATTTT	CASSENRDGQPQHF
NA	TRBJ2-5	TRBV7-2	NA	TGTGCCAGCAGCCTGGATAAGCGGGCGGGCCGTGAGACCCAGTACTTC	CASSLDKRAGRETQYF
NA	TRBJ1-5	TRBV2	NA	TGTGCCAGCAGTGCAGGGGACAATCAGCCCCAGCATTTT	CASSAGDNQPQHF
NA	TRBJ2-3	TRBV28	NA	TGTGCCAGCAGGGTAAACGGGAAATTCACAGATACGCAGTATTTT	CASRVNGKFTDTQYF
NA	TRBJ1-1	TRBV6-6	NA	TGTGCCAGCAGTTACTCGATTGGGGATGAAGCTTTCTTT	CASSYSIGDEAFF
NA	TRBJ2-1	TRBV5-1	NA	TGCGCCAGCAGGAAGCTGGGGGGACCTTCCTACAATGAGCAGTTCTTC	CASRKLGGPSYNEQFF
NA	TRBJ1-4	TRBV10-3	NA	TGTGCCATCAGTGTAGGGGGGGAGAGTGAAAAACTGTTTTTT	CAISVGGESEKLFF
NA	TRBJ2-7	TRBV6-6	NA	TGTGCCAGCAGTCGGGACAAGGAGTACGAGCAGTACTTC	CASSRDKEYEQYF
NA	TRBJ1-2	TRBV28	NA	TGTGCCAGCAGTTCCTTAGGACGGTTCTATGGCTACACCTTC	CASSSLGRFYGYTF
TRBD1	TRBJ2-5	TRBV28	NA	TGTGCCAGCAGTGGATGGAGGACAGGTCGGGGAGAGACCCAGTACTTC	CASSGWRTGRGETQYF
NA	TRBJ1-6	TRBV7-9	NA	TGTGCCAGCAGCTTTGGAGGGGTCGATAATTCACCCCTCCACTTT	CASSFGGVDNSPLHF
TRBD2	TRBJ2-2	TRBV15	few	TGTGCCACCAGCAGAGACCCAGCGGGGACGAACACCGGGGAGCTGTTTTTT	CATSRDPAGTNTGELFF
NA	TRBJ2-3	TRBV6-1	NA	TGTGCCAGCAGTGAGGGTGGGAGCACAGATACGCAGTATTTT	CASSEGGSTDTQYF
NA	TRBJ1-2	TRBV6-1	NA	TGTGCCAGCAGTGAAGCCCACAGGAATCTCTATGGCTACACCTTC	CASSEAHRNLYGYTF
TRBD2	TRBJ2-3	TRBV4-2	NA	TGTGCCAGCAGCCCCCGTGGTAGCGGGGGCAGCACAGATACGCAGTATTTT	CASSPRGSGGSTDTQYF
NA	TRBJ1-4	TRBV6-6	NA	TGTGCCAGCAGTTATGAAAGGGGGACGGGCGAAAAACTGTTTTTT	CASSYERGTGEKLFF
NA	TRBJ1-6	TRBV5-4	few	TGTGCCAGCAGTAGACAGTTTAACTCACCCCTCCACTTT	CASSRQFNSPLHF
NA	TRBJ1-1	TRBV6-5	once	TGTGCCAGCAGTTACTCGGGGGGCTTCACTGAAGCTTTCTTT	CASSYSGGFTEAFF
NA	TRBJ2-3	TRBV28	NA	TGTGCCAGCCTTTCAGGGAGATTCCCTAGCACAGATACGCAGTATTTT	CASLSGRFPSTDTQYF
NA	TRBJ1-5	TRBV10-3	NA	TGTGCCATCAGTGAGTCGGTCGGTATAGGTCAGCCCCAGCATTTT	CAISESVGIGQPQHF
TRBD1	TRBJ2-1	TRBV28	NA	TGTGCCAGCAGCGACGCGGGACAGGGGTACAATGAGCAGTTCTTC	CASSDAGQGYNEQFF
NA	TRBJ2-3	TRBV7-9	NA	TGTGCCAGCAGCAGAGCCAGCGAAGGAAGAACAGATACGCAGTATTTT	CASSRASEGRTDTQYF
NA	TRBJ2-3	TRBV25-1	NA	TGTGCCAGCAGTGAATCCGGCAGGGGTACAGATACGCAGTATTTT	CASSESGRGTDTQYF
NA	TRBJ2-2	TRBV7-2	NA	TGTGCCAGCAGCTCTCAGCCCAGTGGGGAGCTGTTTTTT	CASSSQPSGELFF
TRBD1	TRBJ1-5	TRBV19	NA	TGTGCCAGTAGTCGACAGGGGGTCAATCAGCCCCAGCATTTT	CASSRQGVNQPQHF
NA	TRBJ2-1	TRBV28	NA	TGTGCCAGCAGCCAACCGGCGGGGCAGAGCTCCTACAATGAGCAGTTCTTC	CASSQPAGQSSYNEQFF
NA	TRBJ1-3	TRBV7-2	NA	TGTGCCAGCAAGGAGAGGGCCCTACACACCATATATTTT	CASKERALHTIYF
NA	TRBJ2-7	TRBV28	NA	TGTGCCAGCAGGACGCGGGACCGCTCCTACGAGCAGTACTTC	CASRTRDRSYEQYF
NA	TRBJ2-1	TRBV6-5	NA	TGTGCCAGCAGCCCGAGCCTTAGGATAGCATTTGAGCAGTTCTTC	CASSPSLRIAFEQFF
TRBD2	TRBJ2-3	TRBV5-1	NA	TGCGCCAGCAGCTCCCCGACTAGCGGGGGGGCCAGGTCAGATACGCAGTATTTT	CASSSPTSGGARSDTQYF
NA	TRBJ1-2	TRBV4-1	NA	TGCGCCAGCAGCCAAGATTATACCACCCTAAACTATGGCTACACCTTC	CASSQDYTTLNYGYTF
NA	TRBJ2-7	TRBV5-5	NA	TGTGCCAGCAGCTTGGGATGGGTGGCCCCCTCCTACGAGCAGTACTTC	CASSLGWVAPSYEQYF
TRBD1	TRBJ1-2	TRBV30	NA	TGTGCCTGGAGCCGCGACAGGGGGAGCTATGGCTACACCTTC	CAWSRDRGSYGYTF